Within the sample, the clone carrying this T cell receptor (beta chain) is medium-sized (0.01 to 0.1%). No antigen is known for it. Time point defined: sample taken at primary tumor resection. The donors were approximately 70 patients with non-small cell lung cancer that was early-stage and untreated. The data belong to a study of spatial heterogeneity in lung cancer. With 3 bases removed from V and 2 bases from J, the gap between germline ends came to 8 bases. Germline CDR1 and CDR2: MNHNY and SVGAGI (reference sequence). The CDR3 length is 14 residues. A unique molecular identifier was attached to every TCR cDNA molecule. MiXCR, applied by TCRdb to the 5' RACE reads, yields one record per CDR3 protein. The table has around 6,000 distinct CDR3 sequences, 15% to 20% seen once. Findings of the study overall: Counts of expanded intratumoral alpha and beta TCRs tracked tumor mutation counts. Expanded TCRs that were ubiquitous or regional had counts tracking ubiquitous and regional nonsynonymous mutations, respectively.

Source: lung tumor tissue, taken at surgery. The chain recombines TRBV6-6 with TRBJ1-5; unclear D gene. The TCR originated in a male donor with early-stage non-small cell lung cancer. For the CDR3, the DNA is TGTGCCAGCAGTTATATCTCTGGCAATCAGCCCCAGCATTTT. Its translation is CASSYISGNQPQHF.